Presented here are 28 T cell receptor beta chains from one specimen sequenced in a study of blood T cell repertoires in COVID-19. TCRdb's copy holds only in-frame clones and misses some; the assay was immunoSEQ multiplex PCR. The sample has over 300,000 clones, over 75% seen once; the top ten hold roughly a tenth. Sequencing was done on a sample of PBMCs or T cells enriched from blood (not recorded which). The source is a middle-aged woman who had recovered from COVID-19.

The gene calls are TRBV4-1 and TRBJ2-7, with D perhaps TRBD2 (6 bases). There are 17 residues in the CDR3. The germline V gene has CDR1 MGHRA and CDR2 YSYEKL. Trimming cost V 1 base and J 2 bases, with 18 bases left between them. The CDR3 loop reads CASSQAVAGRAPYEQYF. The DNA for the CDR3 is TGCGCCAGCAGCCAAGCGGTGGCCGGGAGAGCTCCCTACGAGCAGTACTTC.

The chain combines TRBV11-3 with TRBJ2-7; D perhaps matches TRBD1 (6 bases). The CDR3 covers 15 residues. The V gene lost 3 bases and the J gene lost 3 bases, with 15 bases spanning the gap. Germline assignment: CDR1 SGHNT and CDR2 YENEEA. CDR3: CASSFNRQEYYEQYF. Written as DNA, the CDR3 is TGTGCCAGCAGCTTTAACAGACAGGAATACTACGAGCAGTACTTC. The full variable domain, completed using reference TRBV11-3 and TRBJ2-7, is EAGVVQSPRYKIIEKKQPVAFWCNPISGHNTLYWYLQNLGQGPELLIRYENEEAVDDSQLPKDRFSAERLKGVDSTLKIQPAELGDSAVYLCASSFNRQEYYEQYFGPGTRLTVT.

The gene calls are TRBV5-4 and TRBJ2-7, with 10 bases identical to TRBD1. The germline CDR1 and CDR2 sequences are SGHNT and YYREEE (reference sequence). With 5 bases clipped from V and 3 bases from J, the junction kept 8 bases outside the gene matches. CDR3 length: 15 residues. The CDR3 DNA reads as TGTGCCAGCAGTCGGTCCGGGACAGGGGTCTACGAGCAGTACTTC. Translation: CASSRSGTGVYEQYF.

The V call is TRBV28, the J call TRBJ2-7, with TRBD1 matching 7 bases. The V gene end was trimmed by 5 bases and the J gene end by 3 bases; junction bases not matched to a gene: 10. The V gene's germline CDR1 is MDHEN and CDR2 SYDVKM. The CDR3 is 15 amino acids. The CDR3 sequence is CASSTRQGPLYEQYF. DNA of the CDR3: TGTGCCAGCAGTACCAGACAGGGTCCCCTCTACGAGCAGTACTTC.

The chain links TRBV19 to TRBJ1-1, with D hard to call. The germline V gene has CDR1 LNHDA and CDR2 SQIVND (reference sequence). This CDR3 is 15 amino acids long. Trimming shortened V by 4 bases and J by 4 bases, and 16 bases separated the two germline ends. This CDR3 is CASSTTPAGATEAFF. DNA of the CDR3: TGTGCCAGTAGTACAACCCCCGCGGGAGCCACTGAAGCTTTCTTT.

This clone was detected many times. The chain combines TRBV5-1 with TRBJ2-7; 12 bases agree with TRBD1. The CDR3 consists of 16 residues. V lost 4 bases to trimming and J lost 7 bases; unmatched junction nucleotides: 12. The germline V gene has CDR1 SGHRS and CDR2 YFSETQ. The CDR3 loop reads CASSLIPGQGAGEQYF. The CDR3 region has the DNA TGCGCCAGCAGCCTAATACCGGGACAGGGGGCGGGTGAGCAGTACTTC.

V is TRBV6-5 and J is TRBJ2-5; 10 bases align to TRBD1. The CDR3 is made up of 15 amino acids. Germline V gene sequence: CDR1 MNHEY, CDR2 SVGAGI. V trimming: 0 bases; J trimming: 5 bases; junction bases outside the gene matches: 3. The CDR3 sequence: CASSYSGQGGETQYF. CDR3 coding DNA: TGTGCCAGCAGTTACTCTGGACAGGGGGGGGAGACCCAGTACTTC.

The chain employs TRBV7-2 and TRBJ2-7, with 8 positions matching TRBD1. This CDR3 spans 14 amino acids. Germline V gene data show CDR1 as SGHTA and CDR2 as FQGNSA. V lost 3 bases, J lost 7 bases, and 8 bases stayed unmatched. CDR3 in DNA: TGTGCCAGCAGCTTCAACAGGGGGAAAGGGGAGCAGTACTTC. Translation: CASSFNRGKGEQYF.

V and J are TRBV9 and TRBJ1-1; D remains ambiguous. Per germline, CDR1 SGDLS and CDR2 YYNGEE. Trimming removed 0 bases from V and 2 bases from J, with 8 bases in between. The CDR3 totals 14 residues. The CDR3 DNA is TGTGCCAGCAGCGTAGATACAGTTAACACTGAAGCTTTCTTT. Residues: CASSVDTVNTEAFF.

Worth noting for this clone: One junction end does not reproduce the germline sequence, and a read error may be involved. The chain uses TRBV7-2 and TRBJ1-4, with 9 bases matching TRBD1. CDR1 and CDR2 from the germline V gene are SGHTA and FQGNSA. This CDR3 has 15 residues. DNA for the CDR3: TGTGCCAGCAGCACACAGGGGGCAACTGATGAAAAACTGTTTTTT. Translating gives CASSTQGATDEKLFF.

V usage is TRBV4-3 and J usage is TRBJ2-6; D is unclear. Trimming removed 3 bases from V and 1 base from J, with 10 bases in between. Germline V gene lookup returns CDR1 LGHNA and CDR2 YSLEER. The CDR3 consists of 16 residues. The CDR3 DNA reads TGCGCCAGCAGCCAGGGTACAGTGTCTGGGGCCAACGTCCTGACTTTC. The encoded protein is CASSQGTVSGANVLTF.

The V and J genes are TRBV7-2 and TRBJ2-5; D is perhaps TRBD2 (6 bases). Germline values: CDR1 SGHTA, CDR2 FQGNSA. This CDR3 has 17 amino acids. The ends were cut back, 1 base at V and 5 bases at J, with 20 bases in the middle. The CDR3 DNA follows: TGTGCCAGCAGCTTAGTCCAGTCGGTCTCGGAGGGGGAGACCCAGTACTTC. This gives the protein CASSLVQSVSEGETQYF.

The chain is built from TRBV10-1 and TRBJ1-2; D call uncertain. CDR3 size: 15 residues. Per germline, CDR1 WNHNN and CDR2 SYGVQD (reference sequence). The V end was cut by 5 bases, the J end by 8 bases, with 21 bases between. Written as DNA, the CDR3 is TGCGCCAGCAGTTCTTCCTTGGGAGTCCCCTGGGGCTACACCTTC. Translation: CASSSSLGVPWGYTF.

The rearrangement joins TRBV10-1 to TRBJ2-7; 11 bases match TRBD2. Germline V gene lookup returns CDR1 WNHNN and CDR2 SYGVQD (reference sequence). The V gene end was trimmed by 0 bases and the J gene end by 4 bases; junction bases not matched to a gene: 2. This CDR3 has 15 amino acids. CDR3 in DNA: TGCGCCAGCAGTGAGTCGTCTAGCGGGGGGTACGAGCAGTACTTC. Protein sequence: CASSESSSGGYEQYF.

The chain joins TRBV3-1 (or the pseudogene TRBV3-2) to TRBJ1-3; D perhaps matches TRBD1 (6 bases). The CDR3 is 16 amino acids. Germline V gene data show CDR1 as LGHDT and CDR2 as YNNKEL (reference sequence). The ends were cut back, 4 bases at V and 0 bases at J, with 13 bases in the middle. The CDR3 reads CASSPQTGSSGNTIYF. CDR3 bases: TGTGCCAGCAGCCCGCAGACAGGAAGCTCTGGAAACACCATATATTTT.

The chain combines TRBV5-4 with TRBJ2-7; 11 positions agree with TRBD2. Germline CDR1 reads SGHNT; CDR2 reads YYREEE (reference sequence). There are 19 residues in the CDR3. V lost 2 bases, J lost 3 bases, and 16 bases stayed unmatched. Written as DNA, the CDR3 is TGTGCCAGCAGCTTCGCTCTAGCGGGAGGAACCCTCAATCTCTACGAGCAGTACTTC. This translates into CASSFALAGGTLNLYEQYF.

The V and J genes are TRBV5-4 and TRBJ2-7; 7 positions match TRBD2. V gave up 1 base and J gave up 6 bases; unmatched junction bases: 4. The CDR3 consists of 13 residues. CDR1 is SGHNT and CDR2 is YYREEE in the germline V gene (reference sequence). The DNA of the CDR3 is TGTGCCAGCAGCTTGATCGGGGGGATCGAGCAGTACTTC. It translates to CASSLIGGIEQYF.

CDR3 amino acids: CTSSQGGVRTNEKLFF. The CDR3 DNA reads TGCACCAGCAGCCAAGGGGGGGTTCGAACTAATGAAAAACTGTTTTTT. This chain links TRBV1 with TRBJ1-4. TRBV1 is noted as a pseudogene. The CDR3 is 16 residues long.

This sequence joins TRBV21-1 and TRBJ2-7; the DNA was not compared with TRBD1, the D call given in the table. TRBV21-1 is shown as a pseudogene. The CDR3 extends over 15 amino acids. The CDR3 DNA reads TGTGCCAGCAGCAAAGACAACAGGACCTCCTACGAGCAGTACTTC. Its translation: CASSKDNRTSYEQYF.

This chain links TRBV5-1 with TRBJ2-1; 11 bases align to TRBD2. Trimming at V came to 0 bases and at J to 7 bases, leaving 6 bases not matched to a gene. This CDR3 is built from 16 residues. Germline values: CDR1 SGHRS, CDR2 YFSETQ. The CDR3: CASSLAPSGGSNEQFF. CDR3 nucleotides: TGCGCCAGCAGCTTGGCGCCTAGCGGGGGGTCTAATGAGCAGTTCTTC.

This chain joins TRBV6-5 and TRBJ1-6, with D uncertain. V lost 3 bases to trimming and J lost 7 bases, with 13 bases between them. From germline, CDR1 is MNHEY and CDR2 SVGAGI. The CDR3 covers 15 residues. The CDR3 protein is CASSYLGELNSPLHF. The CDR3 DNA sequence: TGTGCCAGCAGTTATCTTGGGGAGCTGAATTCACCCCTCCACTTT.

This clone occurred once. The V and J genes are TRBV30 and TRBJ2-1, with 10 bases that match TRBD1. V shed 3 bases, J shed 6 bases, and the junction held 11 bases outside the gene matches. Germline lookup yields CDR1 GTSNPN and CDR2 SVGIG (reference sequence). The CDR3 runs 16 residues. This CDR3 is CAWRRFGTGAGNEQFF. In DNA form, the CDR3 reads TGTGCCTGGAGACGGTTCGGGACAGGGGCCGGCAATGAGCAGTTCTTC.

The V and J genes are TRBV10-3 and TRBJ1-4; D perhaps matches TRBD1 (6 bases). Trimming removed 3 bases from V and 0 bases from J, with 11 bases in between. Looked up from germline, CDR1 is ENHRY and CDR2 is SYGVKD. The CDR3 has 16 residues. As DNA, the CDR3 is TGTGCCATCAGTGATAGGGGGAAGGCAACTAATGAAAAACTGTTTTTT. Translating gives CAISDRGKATNEKLFF.

This clone was seen just once. The chain employs TRBV27 and TRBJ2-7; D not resolved. The CDR3 totals 15 residues. V lost 3 bases and J lost 0, with 12 bases in between. CDR1 MNHEY and CDR2 SMNVEV come from the germline V gene (reference sequence). The CDR3 DNA follows: TGTGCCAGCAGTTTTGACGGCGGAAACTCCTACGAGCAGTACTTC. Its protein product is CASSFDGGNSYEQYF.

This chain joins TRBV28 and TRBJ2-2; 10 positions agree with TRBD2. V was pared by 4 bases and J by 6 bases, with 8 bases of the junction left unmatched. This CDR3 region has 16 residues. The germline V gene has CDR1 MDHEN and CDR2 SYDVKM. CDR3 region: CASSSDSGGAAGELFF. The CDR3 DNA reads as TGTGCCAGCAGTTCCGACAGCGGGGGGGCGGCCGGGGAGCTGTTTTTT.

The chain carries TRBV18 and TRBJ2-5, with 11 bases that match TRBD2. J gave up 1 base and V 3 bases, and 7 bases lay outside the gene matches. Per the germline V gene, CDR1 is KGHSH and CDR2 is LQKENI. This CDR3 comprises 17 residues. The CDR3 sequence is CASSPPWLAGGQETQYF. In nucleotides, the CDR3 is TGTGCCAGCTCACCTCCCTGGCTAGCGGGGGGCCAAGAGACCCAGTACTTC.

The gene calls are TRBV30 and TRBJ1-4, with TRBD1 matching 8 bases. This CDR3 spans 12 amino acids. With V trimmed by 5 bases and J by 6 bases, 2 bases remained unmatched. CDR1 GTSNPN and CDR2 SVGIG come from the germline V gene (reference sequence). The CDR3: CAWDRGYEKLFF. The DNA of the CDR3 is TGTGCCTGGGACAGGGGATATGAAAAACTGTTTTTT.

The chain joins TRBV11-1 to TRBJ2-2; D is undetermined. CDR1 and CDR2 (germline): SGHAT, FQDESV (reference sequence). This CDR3 contains 14 residues. With 7 bases removed from V and 3 bases from J, the gap between germline ends came to 12 bases. CDR3 in DNA: TGTGCCAGCAAATTCGAGCTAGACACCGGGGAGCTGTTTTTT. It codes for CASKFELDTGELFF.